At least ten counts were recorded for the clone carrying this TCR beta chain. The data were taken from a study of T cells in Graves' hyperthyroidism and ophthalmopathy. Researchers amplified the TCR beta CDR3 regions from RNA transcripts. An initial round of RT-PCR targeting the TCR CDR3 relied on the HTBI primer set. Using its own MiXCR run on the multiplex PCR reads, TCRdb lists one record per CDR3 protein. This sample has fewer than 850,000 distinct CDR3 sequences, with 17% found just once. CDR3 length: 15 amino acids. V shed 5 bases, J shed 5 bases, and the junction held 5 bases outside the gene matches.

The chain recombines TRBV12-3 or TRBV12-4 with TRBJ2-2, with 10 bases matching TRBD1. This TCR came from a middle-aged man with Graves' hyperthyroidism. The sample comprised blood. CDR3 sequence: CASSRTGGTTGELFF. The CDR3 DNA sequence: TGTGCCAGCAGTCGGACAGGGGGAACGACCGGGGAGCTGTTTTTT.